This T cell receptor (beta chain) was sequenced for a study of blood T cells in healthy people across ages. Deletions cut 7 bases from V and 7 bases from J, with 23 bases between. The CDR3 is 15 residues long. Sample donors were healthy Caucasian individuals that came from Russia, aged roughly 6 to 100. A remark on this clonotype: Its antigen is currently unknown.

A J-beta primer mix and a sample-barcoded 5' primer were used in a second PCR of about 7 to 12 cycles. In TCRdb, the 5' RACE reads were re-called with MiXCR into one record per CDR3 protein. The table has about 1.5 million distinct CDR3 sequences, approximately 39% seen once; the top ten hold about 4%. Study-wide points: Among long-lived donors, naive CD4+ cells were more numerous and diversity higher than in aged donors.

V is TRBV12-3 or TRBV12-4 and J is TRBJ2-7; D not certain. The TCR comes from a woman in her late teens or twenties in good health. Sequencing was done on a sample of blood. The CDR3 nucleotides are TGTGCCAGCACTTCCCTCGGGCAGTTCTACAATGAGCAGTACTTC. It yields the protein CASTSLGQFYNEQYF.